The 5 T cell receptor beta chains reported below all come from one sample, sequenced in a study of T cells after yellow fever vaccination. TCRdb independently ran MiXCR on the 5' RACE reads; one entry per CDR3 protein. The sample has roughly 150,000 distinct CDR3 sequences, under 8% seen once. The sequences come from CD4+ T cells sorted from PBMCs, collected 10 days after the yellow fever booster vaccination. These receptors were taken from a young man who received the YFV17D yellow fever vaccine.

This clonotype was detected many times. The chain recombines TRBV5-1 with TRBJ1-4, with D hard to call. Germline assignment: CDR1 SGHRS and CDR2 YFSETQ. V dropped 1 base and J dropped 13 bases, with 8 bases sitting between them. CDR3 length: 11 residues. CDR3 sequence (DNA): TGCGCCAGCAGCTTGAATCATAGACTGTTTTTT. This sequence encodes CASSLNHRLFF.

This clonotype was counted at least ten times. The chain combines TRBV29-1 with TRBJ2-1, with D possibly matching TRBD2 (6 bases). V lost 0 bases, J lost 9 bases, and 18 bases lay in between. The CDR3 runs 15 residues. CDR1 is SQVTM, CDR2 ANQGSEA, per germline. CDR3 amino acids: CSVEDRETGVGEQFF. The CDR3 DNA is TGCAGCGTTGAAGATCGGGAGACGGGAGTGGGTGAGCAGTTCTTC.

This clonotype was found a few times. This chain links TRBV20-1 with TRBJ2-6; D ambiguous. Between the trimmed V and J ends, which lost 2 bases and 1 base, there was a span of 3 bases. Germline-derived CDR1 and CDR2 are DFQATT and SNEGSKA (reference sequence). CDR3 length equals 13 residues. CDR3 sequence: CSARWSGANVLTF. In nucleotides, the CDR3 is TGCAGTGCTAGATGGTCTGGGGCCAACGTCCTGACTTTC.

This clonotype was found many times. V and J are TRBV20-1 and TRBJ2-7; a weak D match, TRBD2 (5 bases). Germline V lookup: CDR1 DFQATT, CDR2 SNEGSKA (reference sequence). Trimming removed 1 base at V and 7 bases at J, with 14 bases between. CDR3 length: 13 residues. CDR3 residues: CSARVPGTGEQYF. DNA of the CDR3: TGCAGTGCTAGAGTCCCGGGAACGGGGGAGCAGTACTTC.

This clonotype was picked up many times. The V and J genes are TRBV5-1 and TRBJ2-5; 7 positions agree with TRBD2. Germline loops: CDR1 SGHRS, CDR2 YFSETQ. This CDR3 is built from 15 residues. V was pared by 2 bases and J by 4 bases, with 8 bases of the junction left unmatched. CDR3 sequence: CASSFGGGRGETQYF. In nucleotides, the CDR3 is TGCGCCAGCAGCTTCGGGGGAGGGAGGGGAGAGACCCAGTACTTC.